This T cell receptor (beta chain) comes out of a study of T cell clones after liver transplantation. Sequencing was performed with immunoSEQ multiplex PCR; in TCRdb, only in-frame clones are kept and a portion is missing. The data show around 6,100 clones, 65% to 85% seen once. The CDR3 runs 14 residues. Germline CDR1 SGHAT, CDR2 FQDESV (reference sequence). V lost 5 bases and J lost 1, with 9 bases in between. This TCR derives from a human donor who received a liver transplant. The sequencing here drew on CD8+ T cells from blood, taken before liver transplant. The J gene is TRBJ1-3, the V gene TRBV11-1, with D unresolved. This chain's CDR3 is CASSPTESGNTIYF. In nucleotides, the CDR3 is TGTGCCAGCAGCCCCACGGAGTCTGGAAACACCATATATTTT.